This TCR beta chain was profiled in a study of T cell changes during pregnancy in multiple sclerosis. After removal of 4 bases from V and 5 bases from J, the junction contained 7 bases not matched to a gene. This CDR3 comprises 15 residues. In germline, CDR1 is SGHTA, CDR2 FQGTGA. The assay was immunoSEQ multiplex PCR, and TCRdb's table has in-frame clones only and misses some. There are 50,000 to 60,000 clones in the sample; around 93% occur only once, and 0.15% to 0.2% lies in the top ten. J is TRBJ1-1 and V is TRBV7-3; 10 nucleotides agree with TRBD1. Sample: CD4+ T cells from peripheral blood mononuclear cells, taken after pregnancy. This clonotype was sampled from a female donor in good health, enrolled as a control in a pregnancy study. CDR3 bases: TGTGCCAGCAGCTCTGGGGACAGGGGAGGGACTGAAGCTTTCTTT. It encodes CASSSGDRGGTEAFF.